The next 3 T cell receptor beta chains were all read from a single sample in a study of T cells in Graves' hyperthyroidism and ophthalmopathy. RNA transcripts were the template for amplifying TCR beta CDR3 regions. First-round RT-PCR with HTBI primers amplified the TCR CDR3 region. Each CDR3 protein is one row after TCRdb ran MiXCR on the multiplex PCR reads. This sample carries approximately 590,000 distinct CDR3 sequences, 15% to 18% of them seen once, and the ten largest clones take under 8%. Sample: blood. The receptors here all came from a young woman with Graves' hyperthyroidism.

Remarks on this clonotype: A clone one base away is much larger, so this may be a read error. The chain employs TRBV12-3 or TRBV12-4 and TRBJ2-7; 12 bases match TRBD2. The CDR3 length is 16 residues. V was clipped by 2 bases and J by 2 bases; unmatched bases: 4. CDR3 sequence reads: CASSLRTSGITYEQYF. The CDR3 DNA reads as TGTGCCAGCAGTTTACGGACTAGCGGGATCACCTACGAGCAGTACTTC.

This clonotype was picked up a small number of times. The rearrangement links TRBV29-1 to TRBJ1-1, with D maybe TRBD1 (6 bases). V was pared by 6 bases and J by 11 bases, with 22 bases between. Germline V gene data show CDR1 as SQVTM and CDR2 as ANQGSEA. CDR3 length: 13 amino acids. Here the CDR3 reads CSVTDSRSLGAFF. The DNA of the CDR3 is TGCAGCGTGACGGACAGCCGATCACTGGGGGCTTTCTTT.

This clonotype was seen at least ten times. V gene TRBV6-1 combines with J gene TRBJ2-1; 11 bases are a match to TRBD2. Germline values: CDR1 MNHNS, CDR2 SASEGT. This CDR3 comprises 17 residues. Germline trimming cut 3 bases from V and 4 bases from J; bases unmatched to any gene: 8. CDR3 sequence: CASSELAGGLTYNEQFF. For the CDR3, the DNA is TGTGCCAGCAGTGAGCTAGCGGGGGGACTAACTTACAATGAGCAGTTCTTC.